Here is one T cell receptor (beta chain) with its context. The germline V gene encodes CDR1 MNHNS and CDR2 SASEGT. The CDR3 is 15 amino acids. Trimming cost V 0 bases and J 3 bases, with 12 bases left between them. The data derive from a study of shared clonotypes between healthy human individuals. CD45RA+ naive and CD45RA-negative memory subsets were separated from CD4+ cells. The table came from immunoSEQ multiplex PCR; TCRdb's copy has only in-frame clones and leaves some out. The sample has roughly 1.5 million clones, about 98% seen once. This clonotype was obtained from a man aged 25 to 40 in good health. Sequenced sample: naive CD4+ T cells sorted from blood. Subset defined: CD45RA+ positively selected. V usage is TRBV6-1 and J usage is TRBJ2-7; TRBD1 is a possible D gene (5 bases). CDR3 nucleotide sequence: TGTGCCAGCAGTGAAGCGGGGCCTTACCTCTACGAGCAGTACTTC. Its protein is CASSEAGPYLYEQYF.